This T cell receptor beta chain was captured by sequencing in a study of blood T cell repertoires in COVID-19. Study information: Acute-phase and convalescent COVID-19 samples originated in the United States, Italy and Spain. The cDNA or gDNA used as material had been derived from T cells, B-cell-depleted T cells, or PBMCs.

Some clones are missing from TCRdb's copy, which holds only in-frame ones; the method was immunoSEQ multiplex PCR. The table lists approximately 180,000 clones, 82% of them singletons. This CDR3 spans 14 amino acids. The V end lost 5 bases, the J end lost 4 bases, and 12 bases lay between the germline ends. Germline V gene data show CDR1 as LNHDA and CDR2 as SQIVND (reference sequence). Sequencing was performed on peripheral blood. This chain uses TRBV19 with TRBJ2-1, with D maybe TRBD2 (6 bases). The sequence derives from a woman aged 70-85 years with acute or convalescent COVID-19. CDR3 residues: CASSFTGGYNEQFF. CDR3 DNA sequence: TGTGCCAGTAGTTTTACCGGAGGGTACAATGAGCAGTTCTTC.